This TCR beta chain appears in the sequencing data of a study of blood T cells in healthy people across ages. At the level of the study: Template switching retrieved approximately one barcoded beta molecule for each two T cells.

About this clonotype: Its specificity is unknown.

Combining a sample-barcoded 5' primer with a J-beta primer mix, a second PCR ran for roughly 6 to 12 cycles. There were at least 3 million CDR3-containing paired-end reads obtained from each sample. TCRdb ran MiXCR on the 5' RACE reads and lists one entry per CDR3 protein. The sample includes around 990,000 distinct CDR3 sequences, less than 25% seen only once; the top ten take 0.65% to 0.95%. The study, taken as a whole, reports: More naive CD4+ cells and higher diversity were found in long-lived than in aged donors.

In addition, the sample was reused for a study of T cells of mothers and their children. That report adds: Added by the second PCR's M1S primer were sample barcodes and 2-4 random nucleotides.

Material: blood. The sequence derives from a girl aged 2-9 years in good health.

The CDR3 sequence: CSLSALSYNEQFF. For the CDR3, the DNA is TGCAGTCTTAGCGCCCTTAGCTACAATGAGCAGTTCTTC. The chain couples TRBV20-1 to TRBJ2-1; TRBD2 might be the D (5 bases). V was pared by 8 bases and J by 3 bases, with 14 bases between. This CDR3 contains 13 residues. Germline V gene data show CDR1 as DFQATT and CDR2 as SNEGSKA (reference sequence).